This T cell receptor beta chain was sequenced during a study of regulatory T cells in long-lasting Graves disease. Study-level information: Persistence in Graves' disease denoted antithyroid drug use beyond 5 years alongside positive TSH receptor antibodies.

Study findings and constraints: TRBV28, TRBJ1-2 and TRBJ2-5 emerged as the favored segments in persistent disease.

CDR3-region Arm-PCR and iRepertoire HTBI primers produced the TCR beta libraries. TCRdb re-analysed the multiplex PCR reads in MiXCR, keeping a single row per CDR3 protein. The sample contains a few hundred thousand distinct CDR3 sequences, roughly 25% of which appear only once. Time point meaning: persistent/refractory GD, antithyroid drugs over 5 years with positive TRAb. Extracted PBMC RNA gave rise to the TCR library. It was American Thyroid Association guidelines that determined Graves' disease diagnosis. This clonotype was seen repeatedly, ten times or more. Its antigen is still unknown. Germline assignment: CDR1 DFQATT and CDR2 SNEGSKA (reference sequence). The CDR3 is made up of 14 amino acids. Deletions cut 0 bases from V and 8 bases from J, with 11 bases between.

The J gene is TRBJ1-6, the V gene TRBV20-1; D may be TRBD1 (6 bases). The source material was peripheral blood mononuclear cells (PBMCs), sampled when the disease was refractory, from a patient treated with antithyroid drugs. This receptor was obtained from a woman aged 40 to 50 with Graves disease. The CDR3 loop reads CSARDGRGDSPLHF. CDR3 nucleotide sequence: TGCAGTGCTAGAGACGGCAGGGGCGATTCACCCCTCCACTTT.